These T cell receptor beta chains were read from a single sample in a study of blood T cells in healthy people across ages. TCRdb reprocessed the 5' RACE reads with MiXCR, giving one entry per CDR3 protein. The sample comprises 710,000 or so distinct CDR3 sequences, about 20% of which are singletons, and around a fifth rests with the top ten. The sequencing input was blood. The receptors originated from a man between 65 and 79 years old in good health. CDR3s include the opening cysteine and the closing phenylalanine or tryptophan. A D gene is named only where the DNA matches it firmly. Clone size is given for some rows only: seen once, a few or many times, or a class if the clone is expanded.

J gene: TRBJ2-5
clone size: .
V gene: TRBV12-3/TRBV12-4
D gene: .
CDR3 DNA: TGTGCCAGCACCTCGGGAATAGAGACCCAGTACTTC
CDR3 protein: CASTSGIETQYF

J gene: TRBJ1-1
clone size: few
V gene: TRBV7-9
D gene: .
CDR3 DNA: TGTGCCAGCAGCCGAACGAGGACTTTGAACACTGAAGCTTTCTTT
CDR3 protein: CASSRTRTLNTEAFF

J gene: TRBJ1-4
clone size: many
V gene: TRBV20-1
D gene: .
CDR3 DNA: TGCAGTGCTAGAGATCGGGTGGATGAAAAACTGTTTTTT
CDR3 protein: CSARDRVDEKLFF

J gene: TRBJ1-1
clone size: .
V gene: TRBV29-1
D gene: .
CDR3 DNA: TGCAGCGTTGTGGCGAACACTGAAGCTTTCTTT
CDR3 protein: CSVVANTEAFF

J gene: TRBJ1-6
clone size: .
V gene: TRBV21-1
D gene: .
CDR3 DNA: TGTGCCAGCAGCAAGGCGGACAGGACGTCCTATAATTCACCCCTCCACTTT
CDR3 protein: CASSKADRTSYNSPLHF

J gene: TRBJ2-5
clone size: .
V gene: TRBV4-3
D gene: .
CDR3 DNA: TGCGCCAGCAGCCAAGATAAGGGGGGAATTAACCAAGAGACCCAGTACTTC
CDR3 protein: CASSQDKGGINQETQYF

J gene: TRBJ1-2
clone size: many
V gene: TRBV6-1
D gene: .
CDR3 DNA: TGTGCCAGCAGCCTCATTGGAGGCGGCTACACCTTC
CDR3 protein: CASSLIGGGYTF

J gene: TRBJ2-4
clone size: few
V gene: TRBV20-1
D gene: TRBD2
CDR3 DNA: TGCAGTGCTAGAGATGGGGCGGGAGTAGCCAAAAACATTCAGTACTTC
CDR3 protein: CSARDGAGVAKNIQYF

J gene: TRBJ2-1
clone size: .
V gene: TRBV5-1
D gene: .
CDR3 DNA: TGCGCCAGCAGGATAGGTGGGACTGGGCACAATGAGCAGTTCTTC
CDR3 protein: CASRIGGTGHNEQFF

J gene: TRBJ2-5
clone size: few
V gene: TRBV10-3
D gene: .
CDR3 DNA: TGTGCCATCAGTAGCGATGGGGGCGAAGAGACCCAGTACTTC
CDR3 protein: CAISSDGGEETQYF

J gene: TRBJ1-4
clone size: many
V gene: TRBV9
D gene: .
CDR3 DNA: TGTGCCAGCAGCGGTAGGGCAGGGGTTAATGAAAAACTGTTTTTT
CDR3 protein: CASSGRAGVNEKLFF

J gene: TRBJ2-1
clone size: .
V gene: TRBV20-1
D gene: .
CDR3 DNA: TGCAGTGCTAGAGTAGGAGGCGGGGAGCAGTTCTTC
CDR3 protein: CSARVGGGEQFF

J gene: TRBJ2-2
clone size: .
V gene: TRBV11-2
D gene: .
CDR3 DNA: TGTGCCAGCAGCTTACGGGGGTTCCCGAACACCGGGGAGCTGTTTTTT
CDR3 protein: CASSLRGFPNTGELFF

J gene: TRBJ1-1
clone size: .
V gene: TRBV25-1
D gene: .
CDR3 DNA: TGTGCCAGCAGTGAATATAATCCAAACGCGGCTTTCTTT
CDR3 protein: CASSEYNPNAAFF

J gene: TRBJ2-3
clone size: few
V gene: TRBV2
D gene: TRBD2
CDR3 DNA: TGTGCCAGCAGTTACCAAGCGGGACTAGTCCCAGATACGCAGTATTTT
CDR3 protein: CASSYQAGLVPDTQYF

J gene: TRBJ2-3
clone size: few
V gene: TRBV20-1
D gene: TRBD2
CDR3 DNA: TGCAGTGCGGACTTCCCTAGCGGGAGGGCCTATGCAGATACGCAGTATTTT
CDR3 protein: CSADFPSGRAYADTQYF

J gene: TRBJ1-1
clone size: .
V gene: TRBV12-3/TRBV12-4
D gene: .
CDR3 DNA: TGTGCCAGCAGAGTTTATTTTCCGTCTGAAGCTTTCTTT
CDR3 protein: CASRVYFPSEAFF

J gene: TRBJ2-4
clone size: many
V gene: TRBV7-8
D gene: .
CDR3 DNA: TGTGCCAGCAGCCGGGGACCTAAAAACATTCAGTACTTC
CDR3 protein: CASSRGPKNIQYF

J gene: TRBJ2-1
clone size: few
V gene: TRBV2
D gene: TRBD2
CDR3 DNA: TGTGCCAGCAAGGGGACTAACAATGAGCAGTTCTTC
CDR3 protein: CASKGTNNEQFF

J gene: TRBJ2-1
clone size: .
V gene: TRBV15
D gene: .
CDR3 DNA: TGTGCCACCAGCAGAGGGTTGGACACCTACAATGAGCAGTTCTTC
CDR3 protein: CATSRGLDTYNEQFF

J gene: TRBJ1-4
clone size: few
V gene: TRBV10-3
D gene: .
CDR3 DNA: TGTGCCATCAGTGAACCCGTCCAACCCGTCCCCGAAAAACTGTTTTTT
CDR3 protein: CAISEPVQPVPEKLFF

J gene: TRBJ2-3
clone size: .
V gene: TRBV6-6
D gene: .
CDR3 DNA: TGTGCCAGCAGTTACTCTCGCACCACAGATACGCAGTATTTT
CDR3 protein: CASSYSRTTDTQYF

J gene: TRBJ2-1
clone size: .
V gene: TRBV6-5
D gene: TRBD2
CDR3 DNA: TGTGCCAGCAGTTACTACGCGGGAGTTTACAATGAGCAGTTCTTC
CDR3 protein: CASSYYAGVYNEQFF

J gene: TRBJ2-3
clone size: few
V gene: TRBV2
D gene: TRBD2
CDR3 DNA: TGTGCCAGCAGTGTCATCGGGAGGCCCACAGATACGCAGTATTTT
CDR3 protein: CASSVIGRPTDTQYF

J gene: TRBJ2-4
clone size: few
V gene: TRBV7-9
D gene: .
CDR3 DNA: TGTGCCAGCAGCTTAGCGGTCCTAGGGGATGACATTCAGTACTTC
CDR3 protein: CASSLAVLGDDIQYF

J gene: TRBJ2-7
clone size: .
V gene: TRBV21-1
D gene: .
CDR3 DNA: TGTGCCAGATACGAAGGACCTATTATCGAGCAGTACTTC
CDR3 protein: CARYEGPIIEQYF

J gene: TRBJ2-3
clone size: few
V gene: TRBV9
D gene: TRBD2
CDR3 DNA: TGTGCCAGCAGCTTCCGACTAGCGGGGGCTACAGATACGCAGTATTTT
CDR3 protein: CASSFRLAGATDTQYF

J gene: TRBJ2-4
clone size: .
V gene: TRBV28
D gene: .
CDR3 DNA: TGTGCCAGCAGTTTAAGGCCCGGTGGCAAAAACATTCAGTACTTC
CDR3 protein: CASSLRPGGKNIQYF

J gene: TRBJ2-6
clone size: .
V gene: TRBV3-1
D gene: .
CDR3 DNA: TGTGCCAGCAGCCAATACAAAAGCTCTGGGGCCAACGTCCTGACTTTC
CDR3 protein: CASSQYKSSGANVLTF